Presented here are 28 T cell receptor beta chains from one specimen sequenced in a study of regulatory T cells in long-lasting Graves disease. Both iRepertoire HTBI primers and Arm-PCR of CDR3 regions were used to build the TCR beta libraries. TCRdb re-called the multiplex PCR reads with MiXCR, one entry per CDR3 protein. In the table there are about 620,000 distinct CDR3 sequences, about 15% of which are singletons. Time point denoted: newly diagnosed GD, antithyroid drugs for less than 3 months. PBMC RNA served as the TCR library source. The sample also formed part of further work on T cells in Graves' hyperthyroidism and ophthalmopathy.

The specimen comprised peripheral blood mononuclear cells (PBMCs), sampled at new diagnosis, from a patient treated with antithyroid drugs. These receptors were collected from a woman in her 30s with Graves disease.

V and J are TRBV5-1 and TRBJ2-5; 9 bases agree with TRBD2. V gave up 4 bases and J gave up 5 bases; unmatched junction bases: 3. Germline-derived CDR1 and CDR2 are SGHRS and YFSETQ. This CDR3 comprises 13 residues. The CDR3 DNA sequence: TGCGCCAGCAGCAAGGGACTAGCCGAGACCCAGTACTTC. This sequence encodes CASSKGLAETQYF.

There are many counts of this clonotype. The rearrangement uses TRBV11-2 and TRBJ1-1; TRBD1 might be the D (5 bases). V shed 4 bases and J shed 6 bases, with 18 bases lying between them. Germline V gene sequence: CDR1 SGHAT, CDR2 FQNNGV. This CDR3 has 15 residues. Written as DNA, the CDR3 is TGTGCCAGCAGCTCGGCGGCAGGGTACCTCCCTGAAGCTTTCTTT. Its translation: CASSSAAGYLPEAFF.

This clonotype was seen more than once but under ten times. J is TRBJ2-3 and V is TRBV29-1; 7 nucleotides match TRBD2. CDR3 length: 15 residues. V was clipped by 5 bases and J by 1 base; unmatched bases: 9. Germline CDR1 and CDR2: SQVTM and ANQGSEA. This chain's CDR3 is CSVQRSGMGTDTQYF. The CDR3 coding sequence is TGCAGCGTTCAGCGGAGCGGGATGGGCACAGATACGCAGTATTTT.

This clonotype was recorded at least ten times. DNA for the CDR3: TGTGCCAGTGGGGTTTACAGTCAAGAGACCCAGTACTTC. It codes for CASGVYSQETQYF. The rearrangement links TRBV28 to TRBJ2-5; D not certain. The V end lost 9 bases, the J end lost 2 bases, and 13 bases lay between the germline ends. The germline V gene encodes CDR1 MDHEN and CDR2 SYDVKM. The CDR3 extends over 13 amino acids. The entire variable domain, with the rest obtained from reference TRBV28 and TRBJ2-5, is as follows: DVKVTQSSRYLVKRTGEKVFLECVQDMDHENMFWYRQDPGLGLRLIYFSYDVKMKEKGDIPEGYSVSREKKERFSLILESASTNQTSMYLCASGVYSQETQYFGPGTRLLVL.

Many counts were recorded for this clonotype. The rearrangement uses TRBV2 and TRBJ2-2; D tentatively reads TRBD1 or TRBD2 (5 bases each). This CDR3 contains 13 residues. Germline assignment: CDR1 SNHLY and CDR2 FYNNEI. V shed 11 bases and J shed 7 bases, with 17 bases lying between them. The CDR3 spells CALTMGVDGELFF. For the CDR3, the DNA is TGTGCCCTCACAATGGGGGTGGACGGGGAGCTGTTTTTT.

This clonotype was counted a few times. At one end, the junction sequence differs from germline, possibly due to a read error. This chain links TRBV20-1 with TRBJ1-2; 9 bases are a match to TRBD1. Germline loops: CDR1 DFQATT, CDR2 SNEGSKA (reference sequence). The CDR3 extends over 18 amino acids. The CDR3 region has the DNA TGCAGTGCTCGAGACCCAAACCGCGGGACAGGGAGGAACTATGGCTACACCTTC. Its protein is CSARDPNRGTGRNYGYTF.

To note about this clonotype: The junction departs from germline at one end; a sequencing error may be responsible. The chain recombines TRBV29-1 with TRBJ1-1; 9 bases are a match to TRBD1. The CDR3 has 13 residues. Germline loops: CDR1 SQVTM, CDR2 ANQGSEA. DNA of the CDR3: TGCAGCTTTGATAGGACAGGGGCGACTGAAGCTTTCTTT. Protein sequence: CSFDRTGATEAFF.

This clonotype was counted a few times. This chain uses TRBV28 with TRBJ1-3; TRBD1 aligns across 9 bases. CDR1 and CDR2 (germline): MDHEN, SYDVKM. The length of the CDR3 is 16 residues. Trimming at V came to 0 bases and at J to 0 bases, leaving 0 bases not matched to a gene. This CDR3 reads CASSLWGQGSGNTIYF. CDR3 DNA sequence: TGTGCCAGCAGTTTATGGGGACAGGGCTCTGGAAACACCATATATTTT. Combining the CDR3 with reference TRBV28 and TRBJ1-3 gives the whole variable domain DVKVTQSSRYLVKRTGEKVFLECVQDMDHENMFWYRQDPGLGLRLIYFSYDVKMKEKGDIPEGYSVSREKKERFSLILESASTNQTSMYLCASSLWGQGSGNTIYFGEGSWLTVV.

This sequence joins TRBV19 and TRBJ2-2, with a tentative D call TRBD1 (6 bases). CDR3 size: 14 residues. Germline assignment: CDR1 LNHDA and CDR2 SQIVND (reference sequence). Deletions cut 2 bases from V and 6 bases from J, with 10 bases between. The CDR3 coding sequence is TGTGCCAGTAGTATAATACAGGGTGCCGGGGAGCTGTTTTTT. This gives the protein CASSIIQGAGELFF.

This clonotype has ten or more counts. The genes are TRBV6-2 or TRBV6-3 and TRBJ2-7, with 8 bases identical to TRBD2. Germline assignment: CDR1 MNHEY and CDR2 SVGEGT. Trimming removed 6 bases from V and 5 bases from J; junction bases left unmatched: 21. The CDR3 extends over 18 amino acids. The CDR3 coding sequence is TGTGCCAGCAGGAAAATGATGGGACTAGACACGCAGCGGGACGAGCAGTACTTC. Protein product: CASRKMMGLDTQRDEQYF.

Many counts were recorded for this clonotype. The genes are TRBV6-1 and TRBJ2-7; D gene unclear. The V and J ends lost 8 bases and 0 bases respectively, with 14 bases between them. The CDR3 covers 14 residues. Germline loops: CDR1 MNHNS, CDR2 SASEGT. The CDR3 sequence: CASERTESSYEQYF. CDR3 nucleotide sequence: TGTGCCAGCGAGAGGACGGAGAGCTCCTACGAGCAGTACTTC.

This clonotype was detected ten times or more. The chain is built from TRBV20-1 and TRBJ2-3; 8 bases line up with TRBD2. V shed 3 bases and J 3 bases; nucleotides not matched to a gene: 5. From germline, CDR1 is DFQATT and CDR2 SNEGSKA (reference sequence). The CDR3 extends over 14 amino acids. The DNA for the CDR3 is TGCAGTGCTAGTTCAGCGGGAGTTACAGATACGCAGTATTTT. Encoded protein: CSASSAGVTDTQYF.

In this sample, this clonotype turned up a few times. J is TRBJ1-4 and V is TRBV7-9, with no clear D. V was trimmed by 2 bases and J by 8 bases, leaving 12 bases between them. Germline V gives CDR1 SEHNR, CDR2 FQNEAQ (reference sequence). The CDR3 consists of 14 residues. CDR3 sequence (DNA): TGTGCCAGCAGCTTAACAGAAATCGGCGAAAAACTGTTTTTT. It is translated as CASSLTEIGEKLFF.

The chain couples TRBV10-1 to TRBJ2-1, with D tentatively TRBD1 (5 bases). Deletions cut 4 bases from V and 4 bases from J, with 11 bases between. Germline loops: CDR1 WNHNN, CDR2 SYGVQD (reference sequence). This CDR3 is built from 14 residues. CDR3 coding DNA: TGCGCCAGCAGTGCCCAAGGGGTATACAATGAGCAGTTCTTC. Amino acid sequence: CASSAQGVYNEQFF.

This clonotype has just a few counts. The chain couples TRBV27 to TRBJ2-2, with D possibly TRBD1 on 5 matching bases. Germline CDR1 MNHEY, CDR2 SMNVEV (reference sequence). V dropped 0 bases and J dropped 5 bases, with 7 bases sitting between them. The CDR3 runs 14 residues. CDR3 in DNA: TGTGCCAGCAGTTTATCGGGGCAGACCGGGGAGCTGTTTTTT. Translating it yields CASSLSGQTGELFF.

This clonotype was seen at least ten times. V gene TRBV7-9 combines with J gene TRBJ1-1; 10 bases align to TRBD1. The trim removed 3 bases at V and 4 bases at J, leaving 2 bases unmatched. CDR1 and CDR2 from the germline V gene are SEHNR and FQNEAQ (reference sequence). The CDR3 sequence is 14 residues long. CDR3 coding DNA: TGTGCCAGCAGCTTCGGACAGGGGGGCACTGAAGCTTTCTTT. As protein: CASSFGQGGTEAFF.

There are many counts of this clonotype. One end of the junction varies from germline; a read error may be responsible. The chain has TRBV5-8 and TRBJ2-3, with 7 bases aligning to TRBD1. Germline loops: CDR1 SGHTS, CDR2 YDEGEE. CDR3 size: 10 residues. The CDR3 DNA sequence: TGTGCCAGCAGCGACGGGACAGCTCAATTT. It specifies CASSDGTAQF.

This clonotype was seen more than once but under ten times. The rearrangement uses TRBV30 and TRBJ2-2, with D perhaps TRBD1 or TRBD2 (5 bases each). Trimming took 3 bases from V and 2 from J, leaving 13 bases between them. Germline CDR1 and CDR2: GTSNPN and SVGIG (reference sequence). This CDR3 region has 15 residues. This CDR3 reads CAWRPGGGNTGELFF. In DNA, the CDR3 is TGTGCCTGGAGGCCTGGGGGTGGCAACACCGGGGAGCTGTTTTTT.

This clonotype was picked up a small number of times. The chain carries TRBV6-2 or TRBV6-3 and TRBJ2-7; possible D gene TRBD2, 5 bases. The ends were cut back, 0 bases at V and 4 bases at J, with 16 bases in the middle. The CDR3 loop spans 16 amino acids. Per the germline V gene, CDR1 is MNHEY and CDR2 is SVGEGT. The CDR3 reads CASSYSAPGYSYEQYF. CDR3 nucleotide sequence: TGTGCCAGCAGTTACTCGGCTCCGGGATATTCTTACGAGCAGTACTTC.

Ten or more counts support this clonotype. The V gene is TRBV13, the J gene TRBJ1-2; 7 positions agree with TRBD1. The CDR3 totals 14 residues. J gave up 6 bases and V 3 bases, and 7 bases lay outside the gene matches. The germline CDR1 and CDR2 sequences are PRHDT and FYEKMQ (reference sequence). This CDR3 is CASSFRQGIHGYTF. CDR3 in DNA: TGTGCCAGCAGCTTTAGACAGGGTATACATGGCTACACCTTC.

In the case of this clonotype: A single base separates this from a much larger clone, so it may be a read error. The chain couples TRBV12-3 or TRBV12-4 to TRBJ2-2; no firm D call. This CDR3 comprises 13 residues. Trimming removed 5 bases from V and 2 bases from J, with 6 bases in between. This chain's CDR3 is CASSNVNTGELFF. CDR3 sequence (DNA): TGTGCCAGCAGTAACGTAAACACCGGGGAGCTGTTTTTT.

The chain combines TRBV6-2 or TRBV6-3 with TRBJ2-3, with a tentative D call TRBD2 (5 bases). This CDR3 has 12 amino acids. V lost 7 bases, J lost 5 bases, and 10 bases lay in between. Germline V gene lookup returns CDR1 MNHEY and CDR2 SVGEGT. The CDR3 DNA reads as TGTGCCAGCAAGGTGGGAGAAGATACGCAGTATTTT. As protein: CASKVGEDTQYF.

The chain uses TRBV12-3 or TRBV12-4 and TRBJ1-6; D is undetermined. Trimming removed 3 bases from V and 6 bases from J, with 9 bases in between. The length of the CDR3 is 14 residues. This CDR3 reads CASSFSAPNSPLHF. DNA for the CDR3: TGTGCCAGCAGTTTCTCGGCCCCTAATTCACCCCTCCACTTT.

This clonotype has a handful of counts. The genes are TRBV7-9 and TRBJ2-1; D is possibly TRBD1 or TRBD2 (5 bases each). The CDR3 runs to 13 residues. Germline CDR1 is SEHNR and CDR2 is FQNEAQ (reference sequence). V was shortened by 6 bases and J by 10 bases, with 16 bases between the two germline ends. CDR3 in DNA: TGTGCCAGCAGGTCGACAGCGGATACCGAGCAGTTCTTC. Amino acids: CASRSTADTEQFF.

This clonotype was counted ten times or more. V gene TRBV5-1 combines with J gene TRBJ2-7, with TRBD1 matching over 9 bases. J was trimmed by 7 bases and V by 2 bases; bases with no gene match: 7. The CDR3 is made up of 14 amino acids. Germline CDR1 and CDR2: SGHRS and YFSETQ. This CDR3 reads CASSFGDRVGEQYF. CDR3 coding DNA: TGCGCCAGCAGCTTCGGGGACAGGGTCGGAGAGCAGTACTTC.

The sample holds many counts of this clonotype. In DNA, the CDR3 is TGTGCCAGCAGTGATCTATATGGGAAGAGGGTTCCACTTATAGCAATCAGCCCCCAGCATTTT. It translates to CASSDLYGKRVPLIAISPQHF. V gene TRBV6-1 combines with J gene TRBJ1-5, with D uncertain. Trimming pared 3 bases from V and 10 bases from J, leaving 37 bases between. CDR1 is MNHNS, CDR2 SASEGT, per germline. The CDR3 is made up of 21 amino acids.

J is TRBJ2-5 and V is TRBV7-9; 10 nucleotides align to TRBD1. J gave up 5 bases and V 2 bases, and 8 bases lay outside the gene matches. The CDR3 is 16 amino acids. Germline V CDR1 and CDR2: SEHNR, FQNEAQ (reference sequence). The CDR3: CASSLLSGTGDETQYF. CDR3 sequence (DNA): TGTGCCAGCAGCTTACTTTCCGGGACAGGGGACGAGACCCAGTACTTC. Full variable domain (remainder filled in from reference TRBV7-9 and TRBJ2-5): DTGVSQNPRHKITKRGQNVTFRCDPISEHNRLYWYRQTLGQGPEFLTYFQNEAQLEKSRLLSDRFSAERPKGSFSTLEIQRTEQGDSAMYLCASSLLSGTGDETQYFGPGTRLLVL.

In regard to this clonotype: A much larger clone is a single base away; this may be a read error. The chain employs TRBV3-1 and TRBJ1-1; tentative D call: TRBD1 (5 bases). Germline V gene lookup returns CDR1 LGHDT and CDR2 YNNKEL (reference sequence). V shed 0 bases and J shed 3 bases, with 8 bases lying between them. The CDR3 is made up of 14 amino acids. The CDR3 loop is CASSQEWGDTEAFF. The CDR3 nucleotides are TGTGCCAGCAGCCAAGAATGGGGGGACACTGAAGCTTTCTTT.